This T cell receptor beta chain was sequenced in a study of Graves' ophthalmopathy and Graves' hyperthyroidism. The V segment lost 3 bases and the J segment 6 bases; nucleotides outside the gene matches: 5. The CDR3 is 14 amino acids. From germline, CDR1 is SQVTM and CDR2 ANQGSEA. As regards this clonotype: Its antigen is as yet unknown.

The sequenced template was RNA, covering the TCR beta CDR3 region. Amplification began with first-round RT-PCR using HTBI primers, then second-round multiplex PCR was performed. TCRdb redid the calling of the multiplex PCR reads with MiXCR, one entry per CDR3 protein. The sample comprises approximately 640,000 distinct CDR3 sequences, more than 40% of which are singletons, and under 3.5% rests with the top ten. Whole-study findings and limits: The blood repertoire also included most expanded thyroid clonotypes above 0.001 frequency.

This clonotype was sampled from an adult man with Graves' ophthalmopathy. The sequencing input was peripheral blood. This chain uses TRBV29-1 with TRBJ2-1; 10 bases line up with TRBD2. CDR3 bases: TGCAGCGTTGACCGGAGCGGGAGGGCCAATGAGCAGTTCTTC. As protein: CSVDRSGRANEQFF.